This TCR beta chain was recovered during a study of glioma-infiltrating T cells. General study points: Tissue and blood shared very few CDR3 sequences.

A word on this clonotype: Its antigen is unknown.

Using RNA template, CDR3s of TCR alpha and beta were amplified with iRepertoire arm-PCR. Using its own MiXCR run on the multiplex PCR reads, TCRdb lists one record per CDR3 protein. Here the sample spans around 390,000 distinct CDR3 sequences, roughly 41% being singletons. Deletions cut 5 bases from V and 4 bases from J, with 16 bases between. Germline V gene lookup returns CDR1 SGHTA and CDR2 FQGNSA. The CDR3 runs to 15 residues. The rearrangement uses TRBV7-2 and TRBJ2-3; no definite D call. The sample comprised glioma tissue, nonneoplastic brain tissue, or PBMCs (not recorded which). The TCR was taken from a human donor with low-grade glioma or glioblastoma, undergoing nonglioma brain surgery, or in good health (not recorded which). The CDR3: CASSLSLGPADTQYF. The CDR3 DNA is TGTGCCAGCAGCCTGAGCTTAGGGCCCGCAGATACGCAGTATTTT.